One sample yielded the 4 T cell receptor beta chains listed below, sequenced in a study of blood T cells in healthy people across ages. Together with a sample-barcoded 5' primer, a J-beta primer mix was included in a second PCR lasting 7 to 11 cycles. TCRdb reprocessed the 5' RACE reads via MiXCR and lists one record per CDR3 protein. The sample shows approximately 820,000 distinct CDR3 sequences, under 45% of them seen only once. Sequenced input: blood. The receptors were gathered from a man between 60 and 75 years old in good health.

This clonotype was detected only a few times. The chain combines TRBV4-2 with TRBJ1-6; no firm D call. This CDR3 is built from 15 residues. Germline V lookup: CDR1 LGHNA, CDR2 YNFKEQ. V was cut by 0 bases and J by 6 bases, with 9 bases left in between. CDR3 in amino acids: CASSQDSGFNSPLHF. In DNA form, the CDR3 reads TGTGCCAGCAGCCAAGATTCAGGTTTTAATTCACCCCTCCACTTT.

Ten or more counts support this clonotype. The rearrangement uses TRBV7-9 and TRBJ2-1; D unresolved. V was cut by 5 bases and J by 9 bases, with 20 bases left in between. Germline lookup yields CDR1 SEHNR and CDR2 FQNEAQ (reference sequence). The CDR3 is 15 residues long. In DNA form, the CDR3 reads TGTGCCAGCAGCCCCACAGTGGGGATTATAGGTGAGCAGTTCTTC. Translating gives CASSPTVGIIGEQFF.

The genes are TRBV4-3 and TRBJ2-5; 10 nucleotides agree with TRBD1. The length of the CDR3 is 17 residues. The germline V gene has CDR1 LGHNA and CDR2 YSLEER. Trimming at V came to 5 bases and at J to 4 bases, leaving 13 bases not matched to a gene. CDR3 sequence: CASSRVGQGKGGETQYF. Here the CDR3 DNA reads TGCGCCAGCAGCAGAGTGGGACAGGGGAAGGGTGGAGAGACCCAGTACTTC.

The V call is TRBV7-2, the J call TRBJ2-7; possible D gene TRBD2, 5 bases. Germline loops: CDR1 SGHTA, CDR2 FQGNSA. Trimming pared 3 bases from V and 7 bases from J, leaving 25 bases between. There are 17 residues in the CDR3. The CDR3 bases are TGTGCCAGCAGCTTGCTTCGAGTCGGAGCGGCGGCCCATGAGCAGTACTTC. It is translated as CASSLLRVGAAAHEQYF.